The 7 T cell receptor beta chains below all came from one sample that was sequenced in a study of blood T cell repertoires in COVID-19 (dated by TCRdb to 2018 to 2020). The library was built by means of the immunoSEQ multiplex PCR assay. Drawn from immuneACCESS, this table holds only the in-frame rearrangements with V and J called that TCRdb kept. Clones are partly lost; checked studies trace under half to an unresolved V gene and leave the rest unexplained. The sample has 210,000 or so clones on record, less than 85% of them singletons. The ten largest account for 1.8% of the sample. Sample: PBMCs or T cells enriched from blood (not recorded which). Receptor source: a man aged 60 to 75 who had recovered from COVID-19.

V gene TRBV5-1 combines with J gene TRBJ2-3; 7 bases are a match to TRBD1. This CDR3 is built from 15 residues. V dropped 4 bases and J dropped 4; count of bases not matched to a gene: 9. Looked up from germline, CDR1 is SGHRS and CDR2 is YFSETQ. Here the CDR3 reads CASSPGQGDADTQYF. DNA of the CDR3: TGCGCCAGCAGCCCCGGGCAGGGGGATGCAGATACGCAGTATTTT.

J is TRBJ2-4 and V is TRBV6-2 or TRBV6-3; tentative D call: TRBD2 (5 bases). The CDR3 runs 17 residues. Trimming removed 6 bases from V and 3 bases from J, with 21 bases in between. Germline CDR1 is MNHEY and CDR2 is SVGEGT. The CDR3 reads CASSWERDPLVKNIQYF. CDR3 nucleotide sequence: TGTGCCAGCAGCTGGGAGAGAGACCCCTTAGTCAAAAACATTCAGTACTTC.

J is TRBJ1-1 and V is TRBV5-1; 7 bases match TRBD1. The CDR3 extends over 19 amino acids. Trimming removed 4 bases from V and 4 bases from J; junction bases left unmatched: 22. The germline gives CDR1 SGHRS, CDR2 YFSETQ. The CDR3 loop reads CASSGGTARGFRGFTEAFF. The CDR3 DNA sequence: TGCGCCAGCAGCGGGGGGACAGCGAGAGGGTTTAGAGGGTTCACTGAAGCTTTCTTT.

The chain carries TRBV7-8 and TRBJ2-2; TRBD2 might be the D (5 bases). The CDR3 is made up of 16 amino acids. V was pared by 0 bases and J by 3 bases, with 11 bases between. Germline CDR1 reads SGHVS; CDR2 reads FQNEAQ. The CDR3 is CASSLASDSDTGELFF. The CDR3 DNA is TGTGCCAGCAGCTTAGCGTCGGACTCCGACACCGGGGAGCTGTTTTTT.

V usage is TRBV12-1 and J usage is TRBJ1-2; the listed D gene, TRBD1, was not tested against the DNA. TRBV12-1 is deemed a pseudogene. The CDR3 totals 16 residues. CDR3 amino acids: CASSINRDSFKYGYTF. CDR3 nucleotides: TGTGCCAGCAGCATCAACCGGGACAGCTTTAAATATGGCTACACCTTC.

The CDR3 protein is CSGETGTGELFF. The CDR3 DNA follows: TGCAGCGGAGAGACAGGGACGGGGGAGCTGTTTTTT. V is TRBV29-1 and J is TRBJ2-2; 7 bases map to TRBD1. The CDR3 loop spans 12 amino acids. Germline V CDR1 and CDR2: SQVTM, ANQGSEA. J was trimmed by 8 bases and V by 7 bases; bases with no gene match: 7.

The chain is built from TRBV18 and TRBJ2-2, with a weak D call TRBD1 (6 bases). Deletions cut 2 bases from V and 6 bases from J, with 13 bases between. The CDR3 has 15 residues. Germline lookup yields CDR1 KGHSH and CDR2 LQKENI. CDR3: CASSPSRQVAGELFF. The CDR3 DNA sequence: TGTGCCAGCTCACCATCCCGACAGGTTGCCGGGGAGCTGTTTTTT.